These 11 T cell receptor beta chains came from one sample sequenced in a study of shared clonotypes between healthy human individuals. Only in-frame clones appear in the TCRdb table, and some are missing; sequencing was by immunoSEQ multiplex PCR. Among millions of clones listed, approximately 95% were seen once. Sequenced sample: naive CD4+ T cells from PBMCs. Described subset: CD45RA+ positively selected. These receptors all stem from a man younger than 30 in good health. Some clones in this sample may be carry-over from other donors' samples.

This clone has a handful of counts. V gene TRBV27 combines with J gene TRBJ2-7; possibly TRBD2 for D (7 bases). CDR3 size: 13 residues. Germline assignment: CDR1 MNHEY and CDR2 SMNVEV (reference sequence). V was shortened by 5 bases and J by 5 bases, with 13 bases between the two germline ends. CDR3 DNA sequence: TGTGCCAGCAGTCCGGGGGGCCGGGACGAGCAGTACTTC. Translation gives CASSPGGRDEQYF.

With respect to this clone: The sample holds other DNA sequences that translate to the same CDR3. V is TRBV5-1 and J is TRBJ2-2, with D unresolved. V lost 0 bases and J 0 bases, leaving 3 bases between the germline ends. There are 14 residues in the CDR3. Germline V gene lookup returns CDR1 SGHRS and CDR2 YFSETQ. The CDR3 is CASSLASNTGELFF. CDR3 DNA: TGCGCCAGCAGCTTGGCGTCGAACACCGGGGAGCTGTTTTTT.

Concerning this clone: Other DNA sequences in this specimen translate into the identical CDR3. The chain uses TRBV5-1 and TRBJ2-7; the match to TRBD1 covers 7 bases. This CDR3 is 14 amino acids long. V was pared by 2 bases and J by 2 bases, with 4 bases of the junction left unmatched. Germline V lookup: CDR1 SGHRS, CDR2 YFSETQ. CDR3 DNA: TGCGCCAGCAGCTTAAACAGGGGTCCCTACGAGCAGTACTTC. This encodes CASSLNRGPYEQYF.

This rearrangement joins TRBV30 to TRBJ2-1, with D uncertain. There are 11 residues in the CDR3. Trimming removed 3 bases at V and 3 bases at J, with 3 bases between. Germline V gene lookup returns CDR1 GTSNPN and CDR2 SVGIG (reference sequence). CDR3 loop: CAWRYYNEQFF. As DNA, the CDR3 is TGTGCCTGGAGGTACTACAATGAGCAGTTCTTC. Complete variable domain (other parts from reference TRBV30 and TRBJ2-1): SQTIHQWPATLVQPVGSPLSLECTVEGTSNPNLYWYRQAAGRGLQLLFYSVGIGQISSEVPQNLSASRPQDRQFILSSKKLLLSDSGFYLCAWRYYNEQFFGPGTRLTVL.

J is TRBJ2-3 and V is TRBV28, with 8 nucleotides matching TRBD1. There are 16 residues in the CDR3. Per the germline V gene, CDR1 is MDHEN and CDR2 is SYDVKM. The V segment lost 7 bases and the J segment 4 bases; nucleotides outside the gene matches: 13. The CDR3 loop reads CASTLEIQGGADTQYF. The CDR3, as DNA: TGTGCCAGCACCCTCGAGATACAGGGGGGAGCAGATACGCAGTATTTT.

This chain connects TRBV28 to TRBJ2-1; 7 bases agree with TRBD1. This CDR3 comprises 19 residues. Germline loops: CDR1 MDHEN, CDR2 SYDVKM. With V trimmed by 8 bases and J by 0 bases, 19 bases remained unmatched. CDR3 in amino acids: CASDWGPKQGRSSYNEQFF. As DNA, the CDR3 is TGTGCCAGCGATTGGGGACCCAAACAGGGGCGCAGCTCCTACAATGAGCAGTTCTTC.

A few counts support this clone. The chain joins TRBV28 to TRBJ1-4, with 8 bases fitting TRBD1. CDR1 MDHEN and CDR2 SYDVKM come from the germline V gene. The J segment lost 4 bases and the V segment lost 6 bases, leaving 4 bases of the junction unmatched. The CDR3 extends over 14 amino acids. DNA for the CDR3: TGTGCCAGCAGCAGGACAGGGTTTAATGAAAAACTGTTTTTT. It codes for CASSRTGFNEKLFF.

The chain couples TRBV5-5 to TRBJ2-2; 14 nucleotides match TRBD2. Losses at the gene ends were 3 bases for V and 2 bases for J; bases not matched to a gene: 9. CDR1 and CDR2 (germline): SGHKS, YYEKEE (reference sequence). This CDR3 spans 19 amino acids. The CDR3 DNA follows: TGTGCCAGCAGCTCCAGAGGTGGGACTAGCGGGAGAAACACCGGGGAGCTGTTTTTT. This encodes CASSSRGGTSGRNTGELFF. The complete variable domain, with remaining parts taken from reference TRBV5-5 and TRBJ2-2, reads DAGVTQSPTHLIKTRGQQVTLRCSPISGHKSVSWYQQVLGQGPQFIFQYYEKEERGRGNFPDRFSARQFPNYSSELNVNALLLGDSALYLCASSSRGGTSGRNTGELFFGEGSRLTVL.

The chain joins TRBV10-3 to TRBJ2-2; TRBD1 agrees at 9 bases. J was trimmed by 3 bases and V by 9 bases; bases with no gene match: 8. Germline CDR1 reads ENHRY; CDR2 reads SYGVKD. CDR3 size: 15 residues. CDR3 protein: CAIAQGAGDTGELFF. The CDR3 nucleotides are TGTGCCATTGCACAGGGGGCTGGCGACACCGGGGAGCTGTTTTTT.

This clone has more than one count but fewer than ten. The chain couples TRBV9 to TRBJ1-1; the match to TRBD1 covers 7 bases. Germline CDR1 is SGDLS and CDR2 is YYNGEE. This CDR3 has 14 amino acids. V shed 4 bases and J 1 base; nucleotides not matched to a gene: 4. The CDR3 bases are TGTGCCAGCAGCCCACCAGGGGGGAACACTGAAGCTTTCTTT. It codes for CASSPPGGNTEAFF.

The J gene is TRBJ1-2, the V gene TRBV7-9; 7 nucleotides align to TRBD1. Per the germline V gene, CDR1 is SEHNR and CDR2 is FQNEAQ (reference sequence). Germline trimming cut 2 bases from V and 6 bases from J; bases unmatched to any gene: 3. The CDR3 sequence is 13 residues long. The CDR3 coding sequence is TGTGCCAGCAGCTTATGGCAGGGGGATGGCTACACCTTC. Protein: CASSLWQGDGYTF.